The 19 T cell receptor beta chains below all came from one sample that was sequenced in a study of radiation and T cells in renal cell carcinoma. Time point given: blood 4 weeks post-SBRT, at nephrectomy. As to treatment: 15 Gy SBRT to primary tumor, nephrectomy 4 weeks later. The data were produced by immunoSEQ multiplex PCR, yet TCRdb's version contains in-frame clones alone and is incomplete. The table includes some 64,000 clones, about three quarters detected once. The source material was blood, sampled from a patient whose treatment included radiotherapy and nephrectomy. Source of these receptors: a man aged 55 to 70 with renal cell carcinoma.

V gene TRBV27 combines with J gene TRBJ1-6; D gene unclear. Germline V CDR1 and CDR2: MNHEY, SMNVEV (reference sequence). V was shortened by 10 bases and J by 9 bases, with 16 bases between the two germline ends. The CDR3 runs 13 residues. DNA for the CDR3: TGTGCCACCCTGGCCCGTTCGGGTTCACCCCTCCACTTT. The encoded protein is CATLARSGSPLHF.

The chain carries TRBV12-5 and TRBJ1-6; D is undetermined. The CDR3 consists of 13 residues. Germline V gene lookup returns CDR1 LGHNT and CDR2 FRNRAP. Trimming took 2 bases from V and 7 from J, leaving 6 bases between them. The CDR3 here is CASGLRENSPLHF. DNA of the CDR3: TGTGCTAGTGGTTTGCGGGAGAATTCACCCCTCCACTTT.

The chain recombines TRBV6-6 with TRBJ2-5, with unresolved D. The ends were cut back, 6 bases at V and 2 bases at J, with 13 bases in the middle. Germline CDR1 reads MNHNY; CDR2 reads SVGAGI (reference sequence). The CDR3 is 14 amino acids. Here the CDR3 DNA reads TGTGCCAGCAGCCCTCTGCGCGGTCAAGAGACCCAGTACTTC. It encodes CASSPLRGQETQYF.

The rearrangement links TRBV4-3 to TRBJ2-7, with TRBD2 matching 7 bases. This CDR3 has 18 residues. The germline V gene encodes CDR1 LGHNA and CDR2 YSLEER. Germline trimming cut 0 bases from V and 1 base from J; bases unmatched to any gene: 12. In DNA form, the CDR3 reads TGCGCCAGCAGCCAAGAACCCTCGAGGGAGGGGCTATCCTACGAGCAGTACTTC. It translates to CASSQEPSREGLSYEQYF.

V and J are TRBV9 and TRBJ2-1, with 10 bases identical to TRBD2. V shed 4 bases and J 8 bases; nucleotides not matched to a gene: 6. The CDR3 sequence is 14 residues long. Germline V gives CDR1 SGDLS, CDR2 YYNGEE. The CDR3 DNA is TGTGCCAGCAGCCGAGCGGGAGGGCCGGATGAGCAGTTCTTC. Translating gives CASSRAGGPDEQFF.

The chain combines TRBV19 with TRBJ2-7; D is possibly TRBD1 (6 bases). The CDR3 spans 13 residues. Trimming shortened V by 5 bases and J by 7 bases, and 15 bases separated the two germline ends. Germline values: CDR1 LNHDA, CDR2 SQIVND (reference sequence). CDR3 amino acids: CASSSQHTGEQYF. DNA of the CDR3: TGTGCCAGTAGTTCCCAGCACACAGGGGAGCAGTACTTC.

This chain joins TRBV5-1 and TRBJ1-1; TRBD1 might be the D (6 bases). This CDR3 has 14 amino acids. Germline V CDR1 and CDR2: SGHRS, YFSETQ. V was clipped by 3 bases and J by 2 bases, with 11 bases between them. This CDR3 reads CASSSAGTNTEAFF. The CDR3 nucleotides are TGCGCCAGCAGCTCCGCCGGGACAAACACTGAAGCTTTCTTT.

This chain connects TRBV19 to TRBJ2-1; maybe TRBD2 (6 bases). Germline V gene lookup returns CDR1 LNHDA and CDR2 SQIVND (reference sequence). The CDR3 has 15 residues. Trimming shortened V by 2 bases and J by 3 bases, and 11 bases separated the two germline ends. CDR3: CASSIKAGFYNEQFF. Here the CDR3 DNA reads TGTGCCAGTAGTATAAAAGCGGGTTTCTACAATGAGCAGTTCTTC.

The chain has TRBV19 and TRBJ1-5; unclear D gene. The length of the CDR3 is 13 residues. The germline gives CDR1 LNHDA, CDR2 SQIVND (reference sequence). V lost 1 base and J 7 bases, leaving 8 bases between the germline ends. CDR3 region: CASSIGARQPQHF. The CDR3 DNA reads TGTGCCAGTAGTATAGGGGCCCGGCAGCCCCAGCATTTT.

This chain joins TRBV6-1 and TRBJ2-5, with 8 bases lining up with TRBD1. After removal of 6 bases from V and 2 bases from J, the junction contained 5 bases not matched to a gene. Germline loops: CDR1 MNHNS, CDR2 SASEGT. The CDR3 is 14 residues long. In DNA, the CDR3 is TGTGCCAGCAGCAGAAGACAGGGGCAAGAGACCCAGTACTTC. Protein sequence: CASSRRQGQETQYF.

The chain recombines TRBV7-2 with TRBJ1-1; 7 bases fit TRBD1. This CDR3 region has 14 residues. CDR1 SGHTA and CDR2 FQGNSA come from the germline V gene. J lost 0 bases, V lost 6 bases, and 4 bases had no gene match. The CDR3 sequence is CASSQGGLNTEAFF. The CDR3 DNA is TGTGCCAGCAGTCAGGGGGGGTTGAACACTGAAGCTTTCTTT. The complete variable domain, with remaining parts taken from reference TRBV7-2 and TRBJ1-1, reads GAGVSQSPSNKVTEKGKDVELRCDPISGHTALYWYRQSLGQGLEFLIYFQGNSAPDKSGLPSDRFSAERTGGSVSTLTIQRTQQEDSAVYLCASSQGGLNTEAFFGQGTRLTVV.

The chain combines TRBV7-8 with TRBJ1-5; 12 nucleotides match TRBD1. CDR3 length equals 16 residues. V was clipped by 1 base and J by 5 bases; unmatched bases: 3. Germline values: CDR1 SGHVS, CDR2 FQNEAQ. CDR3 bases: TGTGCCAGCAGCTTAGTGGGACAGGGGGCCTATCAGCCCCAGCATTTT. It translates to CASSLVGQGAYQPQHF.

This clone appeared once. The rearrangement uses TRBV7-6 and TRBJ1-3, with D possibly TRBD1 on 5 matching bases. Germline CDR1 reads SGHVS; CDR2 reads FNYEAQ. Trimming removed 5 bases from V and 2 bases from J, with 16 bases in between. The CDR3 runs to 16 residues. The CDR3 DNA follows: TGTGCCAGCAGCCTACGGCTTTGGGGGACTGGAAACACCATATATTTT. This gives the protein CASSLRLWGTGNTIYF.

The rearrangement uses TRBV7-6 and TRBJ2-2, with D perhaps matching TRBD2 (6 bases). V was pared by 1 base and J by 4 bases, with 16 bases between. Germline V CDR1 and CDR2: SGHVS, FNYEAQ. This CDR3 spans 17 amino acids. CDR3 DNA: TGTGCCAGCAGCTTAGTGGGGGGAAAGCGGACCACCGGGGAGCTGTTTTTT. It specifies CASSLVGGKRTTGELFF. Using reference TRBV7-6 and TRBJ2-2 for the parts outside the CDR3, the full variable domain is GAGVSQSPRYKVTKRGQDVALRCDPISGHVSLYWYRQALGQGPEFLTYFNYEAQQDKSGLPNDRFSAERPEGSISTLTIQRTEQRDSAMYRCASSLVGGKRTTGELFFGEGSRLTVL.

The chain uses TRBV15 and TRBJ2-1; 9 positions agree with TRBD2. V lost 0 bases and J lost 2; bases outside the gene matches: 8. CDR1 LNHNV and CDR2 YYDKDF come from the germline V gene (reference sequence). CDR3 length: 18 amino acids. CDR3 sequence: CATSRDPRRGGPYNEQFF. In nucleotides, the CDR3 is TGTGCCACCAGCAGAGACCCCCGGCGGGGGGGGCCCTACAATGAGCAGTTCTTC.

This clone appeared once. V gene TRBV29-1 combines with J gene TRBJ2-3, with 7 nucleotides matching TRBD2. This CDR3 comprises 16 residues. Per the germline V gene, CDR1 is SQVTM and CDR2 is ANQGSEA. The V gene end was trimmed by 4 bases and the J gene end by 0 bases; junction bases not matched to a gene: 10. The DNA for the CDR3 is TGCAGCGTTGGGATTAACGGGGGGAGTAGCACAGATACGCAGTATTTT. This encodes CSVGINGGSSTDTQYF.

The genes are TRBV5-6 and TRBJ2-3, with D possibly TRBD2 on 6 matching bases. V lost 5 bases to trimming and J lost 3 bases, with 16 bases between them. Looked up from germline, CDR1 is SGHDT and CDR2 is YYEEEE. The CDR3 extends over 15 amino acids. The CDR3 coding sequence is TGTGCCAGCAGAAAGGAGGGCAGTGGAACAGATACGCAGTATTTT. It is translated as CASRKEGSGTDTQYF.

The V call is TRBV7-9, the J call TRBJ2-7; 9 bases line up with TRBD1. Unmatched junction bases numbered 0, after V lost 8 bases and J lost 1 base. Germline CDR1 is SEHNR and CDR2 is FQNEAQ (reference sequence). The CDR3 sequence is 12 residues long. The CDR3 reads CASGTGSYEQYF. The CDR3 DNA reads TGTGCCAGCGGGACAGGGTCCTACGAGCAGTACTTC.

The genes are TRBV7-9 and TRBJ1-2; 7 positions match TRBD1. The CDR3 is made up of 13 amino acids. V lost 7 bases and J lost 2; bases outside the gene matches: 4. Germline V gene lookup returns CDR1 SEHNR and CDR2 FQNEAQ (reference sequence). CDR3 nucleotides: TGTGCCAGCACCCTGACAGGGAACTATGGCTACACCTTC. Amino acid sequence: CASTLTGNYGYTF.